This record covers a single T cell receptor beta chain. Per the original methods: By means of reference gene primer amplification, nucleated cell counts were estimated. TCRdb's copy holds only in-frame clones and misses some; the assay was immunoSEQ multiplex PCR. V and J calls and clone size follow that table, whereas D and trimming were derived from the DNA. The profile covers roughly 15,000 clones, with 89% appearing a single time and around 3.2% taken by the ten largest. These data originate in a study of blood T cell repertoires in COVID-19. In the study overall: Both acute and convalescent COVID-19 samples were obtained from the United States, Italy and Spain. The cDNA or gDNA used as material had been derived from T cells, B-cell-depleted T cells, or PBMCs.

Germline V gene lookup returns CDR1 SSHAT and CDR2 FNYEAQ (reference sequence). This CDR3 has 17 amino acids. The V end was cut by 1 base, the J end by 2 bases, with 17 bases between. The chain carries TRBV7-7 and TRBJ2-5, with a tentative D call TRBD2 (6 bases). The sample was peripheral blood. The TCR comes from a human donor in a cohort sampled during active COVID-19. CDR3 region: CASSLGGVPRGQETQYF. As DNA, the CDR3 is TGTGCCAGCAGCTTAGGGGGGGTCCCTCGCGGGCAAGAGACCCAGTACTTC.